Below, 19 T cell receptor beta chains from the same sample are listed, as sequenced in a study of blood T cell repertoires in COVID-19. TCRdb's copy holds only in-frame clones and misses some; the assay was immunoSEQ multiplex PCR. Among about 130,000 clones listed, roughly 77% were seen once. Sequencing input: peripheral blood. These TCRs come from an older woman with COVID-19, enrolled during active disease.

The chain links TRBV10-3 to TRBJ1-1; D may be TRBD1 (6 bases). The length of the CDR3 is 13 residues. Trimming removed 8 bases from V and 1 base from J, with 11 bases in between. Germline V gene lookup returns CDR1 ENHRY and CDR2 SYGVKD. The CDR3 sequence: CAIGGQQNTEAFF. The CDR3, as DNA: TGTGCCATCGGTGGACAGCAGAACACTGAAGCTTTCTTT.

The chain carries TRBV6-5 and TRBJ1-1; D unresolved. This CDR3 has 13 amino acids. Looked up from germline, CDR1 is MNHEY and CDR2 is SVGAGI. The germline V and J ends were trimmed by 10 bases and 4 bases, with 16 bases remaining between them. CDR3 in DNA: TGTGCCACCGTTGAGACTTCTGGCACTGAAGCTTTCTTT. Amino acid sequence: CATVETSGTEAFF.

CDR3 amino acids: CASSPDRVGGYTF. The CDR3, as DNA: TGTGCCAGCAGCCCTGACAGGGTAGGTGGCTACACCTTC. V is TRBV7-2 and J is TRBJ1-2; 7 nucleotides line up with TRBD1. CDR3 length: 13 amino acids. V shed 5 bases and J 7 bases; nucleotides not matched to a gene: 7. Germline values: CDR1 SGHTA, CDR2 FQGNSA.

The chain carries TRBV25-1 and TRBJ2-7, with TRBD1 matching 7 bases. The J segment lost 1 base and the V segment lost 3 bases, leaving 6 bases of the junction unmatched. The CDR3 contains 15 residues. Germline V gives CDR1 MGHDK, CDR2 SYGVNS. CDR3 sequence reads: CASSDWGQKSYEQYF. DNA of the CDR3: TGTGCCAGCAGTGATTGGGGACAGAAGTCCTACGAGCAGTACTTC.

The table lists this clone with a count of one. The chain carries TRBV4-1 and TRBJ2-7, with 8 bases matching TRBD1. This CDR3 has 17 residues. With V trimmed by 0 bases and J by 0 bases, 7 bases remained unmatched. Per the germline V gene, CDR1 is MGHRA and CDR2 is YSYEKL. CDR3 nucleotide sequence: TGCGCCAGCAGCCAAGACGGAAGGGGGACAGGCTCCTACGAGCAGTACTTC. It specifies CASSQDGRGTGSYEQYF.

The CDR3 nucleotides are TGTGCCACCAGTGCCCCCGGGACAGGGCCGCAGTACTTC. The encoded protein is CATSAPGTGPQYF. The gene calls are TRBV24-1 and TRBJ2-7; 9 bases are shared with TRBD1. Germline V CDR1 and CDR2: KGHDR, SFDVKD. CDR3 length: 13 residues. The J segment lost 9 bases and the V segment lost 5 bases, leaving 7 bases of the junction unmatched.

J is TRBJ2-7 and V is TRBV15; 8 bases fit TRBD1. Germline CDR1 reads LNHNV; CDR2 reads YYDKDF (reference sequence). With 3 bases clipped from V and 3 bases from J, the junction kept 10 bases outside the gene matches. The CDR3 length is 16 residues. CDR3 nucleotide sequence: TGTGCCACCAGCAGGGGGCCAATGGGGACAGGCTACGAGCAGTACTTC. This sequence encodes CATSRGPMGTGYEQYF.

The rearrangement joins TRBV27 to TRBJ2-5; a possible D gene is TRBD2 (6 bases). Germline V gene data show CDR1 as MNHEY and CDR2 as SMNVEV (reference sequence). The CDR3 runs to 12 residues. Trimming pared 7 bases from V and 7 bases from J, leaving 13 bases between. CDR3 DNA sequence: TGTGCCAGCAACTCCGTCGGGGGGACCCAGTACTTC. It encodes CASNSVGGTQYF.

CDR3 amino acids: CATSDLAGLAGGTDTQYF. In DNA form, the CDR3 reads TGTGCCACCAGTGATTTGGCAGGACTAGCGGGGGGCACAGATACGCAGTATTTT. V usage is TRBV24-1 and J usage is TRBJ2-3; 13 bases fit TRBD2. V dropped 0 bases and J dropped 1; count of bases not matched to a gene: 3. The CDR3 sequence is 18 residues long. Germline-derived CDR1 and CDR2 are KGHDR and SFDVKD.

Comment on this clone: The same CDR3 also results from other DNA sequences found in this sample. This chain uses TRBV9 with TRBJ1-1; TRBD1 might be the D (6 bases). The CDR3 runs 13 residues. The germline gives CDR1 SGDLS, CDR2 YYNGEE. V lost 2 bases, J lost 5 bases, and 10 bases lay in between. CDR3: CASSVQGSTEAFF. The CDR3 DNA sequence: TGTGCCAGCAGCGTCCAGGGGAGTACTGAAGCTTTCTTT.

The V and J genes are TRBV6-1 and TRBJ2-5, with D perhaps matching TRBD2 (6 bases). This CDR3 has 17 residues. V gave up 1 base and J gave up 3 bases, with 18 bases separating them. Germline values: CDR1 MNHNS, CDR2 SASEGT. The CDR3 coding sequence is TGTGCCAGCAGTGAAGTGGGCCCCGGGGGAGGTAAAGAGACCCAGTACTTC. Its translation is CASSEVGPGGGKETQYF.

CDR3 bases: TGTGCCAGCAGCCCCGGGGGGACTAGCTCCTACAATGAGCAGTTCTTC. Translating it yields CASSPGGTSSYNEQFF. This chain links TRBV7-8 with TRBJ2-1, with TRBD2 identical over 8 bases. The CDR3 is 16 amino acids. In germline, CDR1 is SGHVS, CDR2 FQNEAQ. J gave up 0 bases and V 5 bases, and 6 bases lay outside the gene matches.

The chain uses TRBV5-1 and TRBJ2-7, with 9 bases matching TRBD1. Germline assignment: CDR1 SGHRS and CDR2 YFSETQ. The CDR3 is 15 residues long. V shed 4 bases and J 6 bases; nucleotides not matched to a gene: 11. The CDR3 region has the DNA TGCGCCAGCAGCGCGACCGGGACAGGGTTAAGCGAGCAGTACTTC. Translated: CASSATGTGLSEQYF.

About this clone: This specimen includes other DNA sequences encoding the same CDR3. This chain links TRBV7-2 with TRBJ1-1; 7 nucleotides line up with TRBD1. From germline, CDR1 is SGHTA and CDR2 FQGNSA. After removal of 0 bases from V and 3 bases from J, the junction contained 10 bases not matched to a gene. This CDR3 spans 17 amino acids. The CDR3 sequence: CASSLAGQAAGDTEAFF. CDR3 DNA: TGTGCCAGCAGCTTAGCCGGACAGGCCGCCGGGGACACTGAAGCTTTCTTT.

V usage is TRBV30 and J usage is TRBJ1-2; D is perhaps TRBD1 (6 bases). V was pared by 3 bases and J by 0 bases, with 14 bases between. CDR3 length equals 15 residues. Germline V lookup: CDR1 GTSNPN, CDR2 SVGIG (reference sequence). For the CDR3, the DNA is TGTGCCTGGAGCCCCGGGACAAAAACTAACTATGGCTACACCTTC. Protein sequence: CAWSPGTKTNYGYTF. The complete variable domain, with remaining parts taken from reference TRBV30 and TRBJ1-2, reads SQTIHQWPATLVQPVGSPLSLECTVEGTSNPNLYWYRQAAGRGLQLLFYSVGIGQISSEVPQNLSASRPQDRQFILSSKKLLLSDSGFYLCAWSPGTKTNYGYTFGSGTRLTVV.

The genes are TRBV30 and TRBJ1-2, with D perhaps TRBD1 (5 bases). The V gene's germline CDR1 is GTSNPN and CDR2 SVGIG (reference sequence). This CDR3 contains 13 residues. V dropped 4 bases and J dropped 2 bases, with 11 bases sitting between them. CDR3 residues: CAWNRGRNYGYTF. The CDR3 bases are TGTGCCTGGAATAGGGGCAGGAACTATGGCTACACCTTC.

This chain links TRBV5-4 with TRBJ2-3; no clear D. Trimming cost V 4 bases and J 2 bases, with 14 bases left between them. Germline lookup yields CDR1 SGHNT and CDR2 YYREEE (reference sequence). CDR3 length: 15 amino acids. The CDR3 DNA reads TGTGCCAGCAGCGCAGAACCACAAAACACAGATACGCAGTATTTT. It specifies CASSAEPQNTDTQYF.

The CDR3 DNA reads as TGCAGCGTTGATGGGACTAGCGGGACAACTCTGGAGACCCAGTACTTC. Its translation: CSVDGTSGTTLETQYF. The chain links TRBV29-1 to TRBJ2-5; TRBD2 matches at 13 bases. V lost 3 bases to trimming and J lost 5 bases; unmatched junction nucleotides: 9. The CDR3 extends over 16 amino acids. Per germline, CDR1 SQVTM and CDR2 ANQGSEA.

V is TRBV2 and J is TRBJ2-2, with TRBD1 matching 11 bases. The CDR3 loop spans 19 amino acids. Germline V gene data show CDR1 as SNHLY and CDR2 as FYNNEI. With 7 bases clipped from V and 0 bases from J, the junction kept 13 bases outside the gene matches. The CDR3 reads CASKGGDRGFVANTGELFF. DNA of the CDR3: TGTGCCAGCAAGGGTGGGGACAGGGGGTTTGTGGCGAACACCGGGGAGCTGTTTTTT.